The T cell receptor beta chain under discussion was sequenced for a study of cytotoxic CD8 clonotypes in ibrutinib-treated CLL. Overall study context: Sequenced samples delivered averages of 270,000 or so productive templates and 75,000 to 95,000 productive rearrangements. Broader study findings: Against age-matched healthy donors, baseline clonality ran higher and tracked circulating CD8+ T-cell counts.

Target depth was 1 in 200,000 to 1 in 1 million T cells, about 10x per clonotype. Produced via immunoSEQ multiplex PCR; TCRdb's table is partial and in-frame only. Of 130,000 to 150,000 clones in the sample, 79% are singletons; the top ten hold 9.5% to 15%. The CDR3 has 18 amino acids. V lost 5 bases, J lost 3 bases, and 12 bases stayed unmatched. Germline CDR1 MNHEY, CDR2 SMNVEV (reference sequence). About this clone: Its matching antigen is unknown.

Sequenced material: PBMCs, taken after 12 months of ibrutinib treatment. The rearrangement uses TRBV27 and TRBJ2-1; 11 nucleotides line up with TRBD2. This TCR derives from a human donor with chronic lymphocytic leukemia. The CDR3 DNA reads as TGTGCCAGCAGTATGGGCAGACTAGCGGGGATTTACTACAATGAGCAGTTCTTC. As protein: CASSMGRLAGIYYNEQFF.